What follows is one T cell receptor (beta chain) and its context. Original methodology: Nucleated cell counts were estimated from reference gene primer amplification. Profiling relied on immunoSEQ multiplex PCR, and the TCRdb table lists in-frame clones only, not all of them. V and J calls and clone size are copied from that table; D and trimming were computed from the DNA. This sample has over 80,000 clones, with approximately 86% found just once. The CDR3 consists of 14 residues. Germline-derived CDR1 and CDR2 are SNHLY and FYNNEI. The ends were cut back, 4 bases at V and 6 bases at J, with 12 bases in the middle. This entry comes from a study of blood T cell repertoires in COVID-19. The overall study: Acute and convalescent COVID-19 specimens originated in the United States, Italy and Spain.

This TCR came from a man in his 70s with acute or convalescent COVID-19. The gene calls are TRBV2 and TRBJ1-4; possible D gene TRBD1, 6 bases. The sequenced material came from peripheral blood. In nucleotides, the CDR3 is TGTGCCAGCAGTGGAACAGGGTGGGATGAAAAACTGTTTTTT. Its protein is CASSGTGWDEKLFF.